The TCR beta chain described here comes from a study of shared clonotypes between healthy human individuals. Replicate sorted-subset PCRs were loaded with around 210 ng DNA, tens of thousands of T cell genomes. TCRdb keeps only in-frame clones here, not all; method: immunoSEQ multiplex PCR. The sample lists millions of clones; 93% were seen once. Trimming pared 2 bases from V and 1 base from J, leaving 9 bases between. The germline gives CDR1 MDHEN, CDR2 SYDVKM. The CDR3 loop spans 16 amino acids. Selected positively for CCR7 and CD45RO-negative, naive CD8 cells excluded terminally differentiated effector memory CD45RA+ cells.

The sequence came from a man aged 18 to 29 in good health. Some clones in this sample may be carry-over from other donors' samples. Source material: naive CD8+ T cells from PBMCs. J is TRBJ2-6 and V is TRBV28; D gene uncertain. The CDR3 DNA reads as TGTGCCAGCAGTTTAGCCACAGTTTCTGGGGCCAACGTCCTGACTTTC. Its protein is CASSLATVSGANVLTF. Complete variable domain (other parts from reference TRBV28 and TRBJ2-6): DVKVTQSSRYLVKRTGEKVFLECVQDMDHENMFWYRQDPGLGLRLIYFSYDVKMKEKGDIPEGYSVSREKKERFSLILESASTNQTSMYLCASSLATVSGANVLTFGAGSRLTVL.